Presented here are 21 T cell receptor beta chains from one specimen sequenced in a study of T cells after yellow fever vaccination. Each CDR3 protein gets one entry after TCRdb re-called the 5' RACE reads with MiXCR. Seen here are tens of thousands of distinct CDR3 sequences, roughly 7% observed once, and the top ten hold 28%. The sample was CD8+ T cells sorted from PBMCs, taken around 16 days after the first yellow fever vaccination. These receptors were collected from a man aged 18 to 30 who received the YFV17D yellow fever vaccine.

This clonotype was counted at least ten times. The chain joins TRBV4-2 to TRBJ1-5; tentative D call: TRBD1 (6 bases). The CDR3 is made up of 14 amino acids. V was clipped by 1 base and J by 3 bases, with 7 bases between them. Per the germline V gene, CDR1 is LGHNA and CDR2 is YNFKEQ. CDR3 coding DNA: TGTGCCAGCAGCCAAGCAGGGGCCAATCAGCCCCAGCATTTT. Protein: CASSQAGANQPQHF.

Many counts were recorded for this clonotype. This chain connects TRBV7-3 to TRBJ2-5; unclear D gene. The germline V gene encodes CDR1 SGHTA and CDR2 FQGTGA. The CDR3 length is 10 residues. V was shortened by 8 bases and J by 4 bases, with 5 bases between the two germline ends. CDR3 nucleotides: TGTGCCAGCGGCCCAGAGACCCAGTACTTC. Translated, it gives CASGPETQYF.

In its sample, this clonotype was seen many times. The rearrangement links TRBV27 to TRBJ2-2; TRBD2 is a possible D gene (6 bases). CDR3 length equals 15 residues. Germline CDR1 reads MNHEY; CDR2 reads SMNVEV (reference sequence). Between the trimmed V and J ends, which lost 5 bases and 0 bases, there was a span of 10 bases. This CDR3 reads CASSPGTSNTGELFF. In nucleotides, the CDR3 is TGTGCCAGCAGTCCCGGGACTTCGAACACCGGGGAGCTGTTTTTT.

This clonotype appeared many times. The chain combines TRBV12-3 or TRBV12-4 with TRBJ1-5; TRBD1 is a possible D gene (6 bases). The CDR3 totals 15 residues. With 5 bases removed from V and 9 bases from J, the gap between germline ends came to 20 bases. The CDR3 is CASSLPTWGAGPQHF. Written as DNA, the CDR3 is TGTGCCAGCAGTCTCCCCACGTGGGGGGCAGGGCCCCAGCATTTT.

The rearrangement joins TRBV5-4 to TRBJ2-7; 7 positions agree with TRBD2. CDR1 and CDR2 (germline): SGHNT, YYREEE (reference sequence). Trimming took 3 bases from V and 6 from J; bases not matched to a gene: 3. This CDR3 contains 12 residues. The CDR3 loop reads CASSSGRGEQYF. In DNA form, the CDR3 reads TGTGCCAGCAGCTCGGGGAGGGGCGAGCAGTACTTC.

This clonotype was seen ten or more times. The chain couples TRBV6-6 to TRBJ2-3; possible D gene TRBD1, 5 bases. V lost 7 bases, J lost 6 bases, and 14 bases lay in between. Germline V lookup: CDR1 MNHNY, CDR2 SVGAGI (reference sequence). The CDR3 has 13 amino acids. The CDR3 protein is CASTDQGWDTQYF. The CDR3 DNA follows: TGTGCCAGCACAGACCAGGGCTGGGATACGCAGTATTTT.

This clonotype was picked up many times. The rearrangement joins TRBV7-9 to TRBJ1-6, with D perhaps TRBD1 (5 bases). This CDR3 is 14 amino acids long. The V and J ends lost 6 bases and 6 bases respectively, with 12 bases between them. CDR1 is SEHNR, CDR2 FQNEAQ, per germline (reference sequence). For the CDR3, the DNA is TGTGCCAGCAGTCAGGAAGGGGTTAATTCACCCCTCCACTTT. Its translation is CASSQEGVNSPLHF.

There are many counts of this clonotype. This rearrangement joins TRBV10-3 to TRBJ1-2; a possible D gene is TRBD1 (5 bases). This CDR3 has 15 amino acids. CDR1 and CDR2 from the germline V gene are ENHRY and SYGVKD. V was shortened by 2 bases and J by 3 bases, with 13 bases between the two germline ends. For the CDR3, the DNA is TGTGCCATCAGTGAGAATCCAGGACAATACTATGGCTACACCTTC. Protein: CAISENPGQYYGYTF.

This clonotype has a count of ten or more. This sequence joins TRBV5-6 and TRBJ1-1, with D perhaps TRBD1 (5 bases). Germline CDR1 and CDR2: SGHDT and YYEEEE. This CDR3 has 15 amino acids. V dropped 1 base and J dropped 0 bases, with 10 bases sitting between them. In DNA, the CDR3 is TGTGCCAGCAGCTTGCAGGCCAGGGTGAACACTGAAGCTTTCTTT. It is translated as CASSLQARVNTEAFF.

Ten or more counts support this clonotype. The chain links TRBV5-4 to TRBJ2-5, with TRBD2 identical over 9 bases. The ends lost 2 bases at V and 5 bases at J; junction bases unmatched: 13. This CDR3 region has 17 residues. Germline CDR1 SGHNT, CDR2 YYREEE (reference sequence). CDR3 residues: CASSLLSASGEAETQYF. The CDR3 coding sequence is TGTGCCAGCAGCTTACTTTCGGCTAGCGGGGAAGCGGAGACCCAGTACTTC.

In its sample, this clonotype was seen a few times. The chain employs TRBV5-6 and TRBJ2-7, with D maybe TRBD2 (6 bases). V was pared by 3 bases and J by 5 bases, with 12 bases between. The CDR3 contains 13 residues. The germline gives CDR1 SGHDT, CDR2 YYEEEE. The CDR3 nucleotides are TGTGCCAGCAGCTGGCGGGCGGGGAACGAGCAGTACGTC. Its translation: CASSWRAGNEQYV.

This clonotype was counted many times. The V call is TRBV5-5, the J call TRBJ2-7; no reliable D call. Germline CDR1 and CDR2: SGHKS and YYEKEE (reference sequence). Deletions cut 4 bases from V and 0 bases from J, with 5 bases between. The CDR3 has 12 residues. CDR3 in DNA: TGTGCCAGCAGCCTCACCTCCTACGAGCAGTACTTC. Translating it yields CASSLTSYEQYF.

This clonotype occurred many times. This sequence joins TRBV20-1 and TRBJ2-5; 7 bases agree with TRBD2. The CDR3 sequence is 16 residues long. Per the germline V gene, CDR1 is DFQATT and CDR2 is SNEGSKA (reference sequence). V trimming: 0 bases; J trimming: 1 base; junction bases outside the gene matches: 8. CDR3: CSARDGAGDPQETQYF. The CDR3 DNA sequence: TGCAGTGCTAGAGATGGGGCGGGGGACCCCCAAGAGACCCAGTACTTC.

The sample holds a few counts of this clonotype. The J gene is TRBJ2-7, the V gene TRBV6-6; the D is unclear. The CDR3 totals 12 residues. Trimming took off 4 bases at V and 4 bases at J, with 8 bases between the two ends. The V gene's germline CDR1 is MNHNY and CDR2 SVGAGI (reference sequence). The CDR3 DNA follows: TGTGCCAGCAGTTCGACGGCATACGAGCAGTACTTC. The encoded protein is CASSSTAYEQYF.

For the CDR3, the DNA is TGCGCCAGCAGCCAAGTGCGCGGGGGAGCCGGGGAGCTGTTTTTT. Protein: CASSQVRGGAGELFF. The rearrangement links TRBV4-3 to TRBJ2-2; 7 bases align to TRBD2. Trimming cost V 1 base and J 6 bases; bases outside gene matches: 5. The CDR3 spans 15 residues. Germline CDR1 LGHNA, CDR2 YSLEER.

This clonotype was counted between two and nine times. The rearrangement joins TRBV27 to TRBJ2-3, with 11 bases matching TRBD2. This CDR3 region has 15 residues. Germline V gene sequence: CDR1 MNHEY, CDR2 SMNVEV (reference sequence). The V and J ends lost 6 bases and 3 bases, in that order; junction bases with no gene match: 5. In DNA form, the CDR3 reads TGTGCCAGCAGCCATCGACTAGCGGGGACAGATACGCAGTATTTT. It specifies CASSHRLAGTDTQYF.

This clonotype appeared a few times. This chain uses TRBV6-1 with TRBJ2-5; 8 bases are shared with TRBD2. After removal of 8 bases from V and 2 bases from J, the junction contained 7 bases not matched to a gene. The germline V gene has CDR1 MNHNS and CDR2 SASEGT. The CDR3 spans 14 residues. CDR3 loop: CASGELAEQETQYF. The CDR3 DNA is TGTGCCAGCGGGGAACTAGCGGAACAAGAGACCCAGTACTTC.

This clonotype was counted ten times or more. The chain has TRBV7-3 and TRBJ2-1, with TRBD1 identical over 7 bases. The CDR3 spans 14 residues. V was clipped by 3 bases and J by 7 bases; unmatched bases: 6. Germline V gene lookup returns CDR1 SGHTA and CDR2 FQGTGA. Here the CDR3 reads CASSLTGRGNEQFF. In DNA, the CDR3 is TGTGCCAGCAGCTTGACAGGCAGGGGGAATGAGCAGTTCTTC.

This clonotype showed up many times. The CDR3 here is CASSLEGLHPSSPLHF. DNA for the CDR3: TGCGCCAGCAGCCTAGAAGGGCTCCACCCCAGCTCACCCCTCCACTTT. V is TRBV5-1 and J is TRBJ1-6; no definite D call. Germline lookup yields CDR1 SGHRS and CDR2 YFSETQ. The CDR3 is 16 amino acids. V was trimmed by 4 bases and J by 10 bases, leaving 21 bases between them.

This clonotype has a count of ten or more. The chain is built from TRBV20-1 and TRBJ1-5; no definite D call. The V and J ends lost 2 bases and 9 bases respectively, with 14 bases between them. This CDR3 is 13 amino acids long. CDR1 and CDR2 from the germline V gene are DFQATT and SNEGSKA (reference sequence). CDR3 sequence: CSARRTPKGPQHF. CDR3 DNA: TGCAGTGCTAGAAGAACACCTAAAGGGCCCCAGCATTTT.

This clonotype was seen many times. The chain has TRBV11-2 and TRBJ2-3; D gene uncertain. CDR1 is SGHAT and CDR2 is FQNNGV in the germline V gene. V lost 3 bases and J lost 2, with 21 bases in between. The CDR3 contains 18 residues. The CDR3 DNA is TGTGCCAGCAGCTTGGGTGTCATAACAGTTCCGCCCACAGATACGCAGTATTTT. Translation gives CASSLGVITVPPTDTQYF.